The clone carrying this TCR beta chain came up many times. What it binds is unknown. The CDR3 end lies 3 residues beyond the end of the read and is filled in from the germline J gene. Some clones are missing from TCRdb's copy, which holds only in-frame ones; the method was immunoSEQ multiplex PCR. Listed for the sample are approximately 37,000 clones, none seen a single time. The sample is drawn from a study of T cell clonality in common variable immunodeficiency. Findings and caveats of the study: TCRbeta clonality was increased in CVID versus healthy controls.

This CDR3 is 15 amino acids long. From germline, CDR1 is SGHTA and CDR2 FQGTGA. J was trimmed by 1 base and V by 3 bases; bases with no gene match: 3. Each donor provided roughly 5 to 8 ml of heparinized whole blood. This clonotype was obtained from a person between 18 and 69 years old in good health. V and J are TRBV7-3 and TRBJ2-5, with TRBD1 matching over 9 bases. The specimen was peripheral blood mononuclear cells. Incomplete CDR3 DNA: TGTGCCAGCAGCTTGACAGGGGGAATCCAAGAGACC. This translates into CASSLTGGIQET. The full CDR3 protein reads CASSLTGGIQETQYF.